The rows below give T cell receptor beta chains drawn from one sample of a study of identical twins. TCRdb ran MiXCR on the 5' RACE reads and lists one entry per CDR3 protein. The sample consists of about 1.7 million distinct CDR3 sequences, around a third of them appearing once. Sequencing was performed on cord blood. These receptors came from a newborn girl in good health. Each CDR3 is given with its conserved first and last residue.

TRBV28,TRBJ1-2,18,CASSLSLSLGHLLFGYTF
TRBV10-3,TRBJ1-1,14,CAISVQGLNTEAFF
TRBV3-1,TRBJ1-5,14,CASSQGTANQPQHF
TRBV13,TRBJ2-7,14,CASSLDRELNEQYF
TRBV20-1,TRBJ2-7,11,CSAQGTYEQYF
TRBV7-6,TRBJ1-1,12,CASSLGTGYAFF
TRBV20-1,TRBJ2-5,13,CSARASGSETQYF
TRBV6-1,TRBJ1-2,13,CASKQLLHGGYTF
TRBV28,TRBJ2-5,13,CATTRGSQETQYF
TRBV11-1,TRBJ2-2,14,CASSLEQNTGELFF
TRBV4-2,TRBJ2-5,15,CASSQAYRGRETQYF
TRBV3-1,TRBJ2-1,17,CASSHAGGISSYNEQFF
TRBV20-1,TRBJ1-1,15,CSARDNTGIETEAFF
TRBV7-2,TRBJ1-5,13,CASSPHDNQPQHF
TRBV9,TRBJ2-1,16,CASSVERVLSYNEQFF
TRBV5-1,TRBJ2-1,17,CASRLTLASAMYNEQFF
TRBV3-1,TRBJ2-7,17,CASSHAIPAGLAHEQYF
TRBV5-1,TRBJ2-7,13,CASSFYWTYEQYF
TRBV27,TRBJ2-1,14,CASSGTPRLGEQFF
TRBV12-3/TRBV12-4,TRBJ1-2,14,CASSETGGKYGYTF
TRBV12-3/TRBV12-4,TRBJ2-5,15,CASSLGATLEETQYF
TRBV5-6,NA,15,CASSLYRSSYNEQYF
TRBV14,TRBJ1-5,13,CASSRTLGQPQHF
TRBV5-6,TRBJ1-1,16,CASSLIRGIRNTEAFF
TRBV5-1,TRBJ1-5,14,CASSEGTANQPQHF
TRBV7-2,TRBJ2-7,14,CASSLVTVTYEQYF
TRBV20-1,TRBJ1-4,10,CSARRGGLFF
TRBV9,TRBJ1-2,15,CASSVAAEPNYGYTF
TRBV28,TRBJ2-7,14,CASSQTSGTYEQYF
TRBV25-1,TRBJ1-1,14,CASSESTGTTEAFF
TRBV5-1,TRBJ1-2,14,CASSLLAANYGYTF
TRBV9,TRBJ2-5,13,CASSVGKEETQYF
TRBV20-1,TRBJ2-1,15,CSARVGGQVYNEQFF
TRBV20-1,TRBJ2-7,17,CSARDPRTSGSSYEQYF
TRBV24-1,TRBJ1-5,15,CATSPNIPGNQPQHF
TRBV29-1,TRBJ2-7,14,CSVVKFDRTYEQYF
TRBV7-2,TRBJ1-6,16,CASSPRIRVGYSPLHF
TRBV7-2,TRBJ2-3,17,CASSLTSGGRRTETQYF
TRBV28,TRBJ2-5,16,CASSLLGSGKQETQYF
TRBV11-1,TRBJ2-5,13,CASSKRTVETQYF
TRBV11-2,TRBJ2-7,16,CAGSLSGLSPSYEQYF
TRBV4-2,TRBJ2-1,16,CASSQESAISYNEQFF
TRBV20-1,TRBJ2-3,20,CSDERWASGRRSTGTDTQYF
TRBV2,TRBJ1-1,13,CASMGERGTEAFF
TRBV19,TRBJ2-7,15,CASSAAAGSSYEQYF
TRBV6-1,TRBJ1-2,17,CASRAKYRTGIGYGYTF
TRBV9,TRBJ1-2,14,CASSLTAASYGYTF
TRBV20-1,TRBJ1-1,15,CSANDYRLMNTEAYF
TRBV7-9,TRBJ2-1,15,CASSFLAGVDNEQFF
TRBV11-3,TRBJ1-2,14,CASSLQGPLYGYTF
TRBV6-1,TRBJ2-7,13,CAGGIRFSYEQYF
TRBV5-4,TRBJ2-1,14,CASSRLAIDNEQFF
TRBV11-2,TRBJ2-4,14,CASSLLTVKNIQYF